The subject of this entry is one T cell receptor beta chain. As part of sample collection, lesional scalp punch biopsies and peripheral blood were taken from alopecia areata patients. After isolation, RNA underwent reverse transcription to generate cDNA as the sequencing template. Some clones are missing from TCRdb's copy, which holds only in-frame ones; the method was immunoSEQ multiplex PCR. This table has fewer than 200,000 clones, approximately 56% appearing once. The data belong to a study of CD8+ T cells in alopecia areata. For the study at large: Dosing with tofacitinib proceeded for 6 to 18 months, followed by 6 months off drug.

Material: CD4+ T cells sorted from blood, obtained at week 0. This sequence originates from a human donor with alopecia areata.

The CDR3 loop is CSVEPAEAFF. The DNA for the CDR3 is TGCAGCGTTGAACCTGCTGAAGCTTTCTTT. This chain joins TRBV29-1 and TRBJ1-1; D remains ambiguous. The CDR3 consists of 10 residues. The V gene lost 2 bases and the J gene lost 6 bases, with 4 bases spanning the gap. From germline, CDR1 is SQVTM and CDR2 ANQGSEA.